The T cell receptor (beta chain) under discussion was sequenced for a study of cytomegalovirus exposure and HLA in healthy donors. 13 Jbeta primers and 60 Vbeta primers were used for the PCR. Some clones are missing from TCRdb's copy, which holds only in-frame ones; the method was immunoSEQ multiplex PCR. The table has some 130,000 clones, around 80% seen once. J lost 6 bases, V lost 3 bases, and 9 bases had no gene match. The CDR3 runs to 16 residues. Germline V CDR1 and CDR2: MDHEN, SYDVKM. The sequencing input was PBMCs. This TCR derives from a man younger than 45 in good health. This rearrangement joins TRBV28 to TRBJ1-5; the match to TRBD1 covers 9 bases. In nucleotides, the CDR3 is TGTGCCAGCAGTTTTGGGGACAGGGTTGGGGTTCAGCCCCAGCATTTT. Protein: CASSFGDRVGVQPQHF. The full variable domain, completed using reference TRBV28 and TRBJ1-5, is DVKVTQSSRYLVKRTGEKVFLECVQDMDHENMFWYRQDPGLGLRLIYFSYDVKMKEKGDIPEGYSVSREKKERFSLILESASTNQTSMYLCASSFGDRVGVQPQHFGDGTRLSIL.